These 18 T cell receptor beta chains share one sample of origin, sequenced in a study of cytomegalovirus exposure and HLA in healthy donors. Vbeta (60) and Jbeta (13) primers were used in the PCR. The method was immunoSEQ multiplex PCR; TCRdb's version includes in-frame clones alone and lacks a portion of them. The data show a few hundred thousand clones, with around 90% seen just once and around 1.7% held by the top ten. The sequenced material came from PBMCs. Source of these receptors: a girl under 10 years old in good health and CMV-seronegative.

The V call is TRBV10-1, the J call TRBJ2-7; 11 nucleotides align to TRBD1. This CDR3 spans 14 amino acids. J gave up 5 bases and V 6 bases, and 6 bases lay outside the gene matches. The germline V gene encodes CDR1 WNHNN and CDR2 SYGVQD (reference sequence). The CDR3 sequence is CASRGDRGFDEQYF. CDR3 in DNA: TGCGCCAGCAGAGGGGACAGGGGGTTTGACGAGCAGTACTTC.

The J gene is TRBJ2-1, the V gene TRBV11-2; no clear D gene. From germline, CDR1 is SGHAT and CDR2 FQNNGV. The CDR3 loop spans 12 amino acids. V shed 0 bases and J shed 8 bases, with 5 bases lying between them. CDR3 residues: CASSLDLDEQFF. As DNA, the CDR3 is TGTGCCAGCAGCTTAGATCTAGATGAGCAGTTCTTC.

The CDR3 DNA sequence: TGCGCCAGCAGCCCCACTAGCGGGAGCTTGGACGAGCAGTACTTC. It specifies CASSPTSGSLDEQYF. This chain links TRBV10-1 with TRBJ2-7; 11 bases fit TRBD2. Trimming removed 6 bases from V and 5 bases from J; junction bases left unmatched: 9. The CDR3 extends over 15 amino acids. Germline-derived CDR1 and CDR2 are WNHNN and SYGVQD (reference sequence).

This chain uses TRBV9 with TRBJ1-1, with D possibly TRBD1 on 5 matching bases. CDR1 and CDR2 (germline): SGDLS, YYNGEE. V shed 4 bases and J shed 4 bases, with 20 bases lying between them. This CDR3 comprises 16 residues. The CDR3 DNA is TGTGCCAGCAGCCTTAGCCCTAAGAGGAGGGGCACTGAAGCTTTCTTT. Protein: CASSLSPKRRGTEAFF.

The chain combines TRBV27 with TRBJ2-7; D unresolved. CDR1 and CDR2 (germline): MNHEY, SMNVEV (reference sequence). V was pared by 6 bases and J by 2 bases, with 5 bases between. The CDR3 contains 11 residues. The CDR3 loop is CASSLAYEQYF. CDR3 in DNA: TGTGCCAGCAGCCTCGCCTACGAGCAGTACTTC.

This rearrangement joins TRBV7-8 to TRBJ1-2, with 10 positions matching TRBD1. J was trimmed by 4 bases and V by 3 bases; bases with no gene match: 2. CDR3 size: 14 residues. Germline V gene lookup returns CDR1 SGHVS and CDR2 FQNEAQ. The CDR3 protein is CASSFGDRGYGYTF. The CDR3 DNA reads TGTGCCAGCAGCTTCGGGGACAGGGGCTATGGCTACACCTTC. Using reference TRBV7-8 and TRBJ1-2 for the parts outside the CDR3, the full variable domain is GAGVSQSPRYKVAKRGQDVALRCDPISGHVSLFWYQQALGQGPEFLTYFQNEAQLDKSGLPSDRFFAERPEGSVSTLKIQRTQQEDSAVYLCASSFGDRGYGYTFGSGTRLTVV.

This clone has only one observation. The chain has TRBV30 and TRBJ1-5; 7 nucleotides agree with TRBD1. CDR1 is GTSNPN and CDR2 is SVGIG in the germline V gene (reference sequence). The junction had 8 bases not matched to a gene; V was cut back by 8 bases and J by 1 base. This CDR3 is 14 amino acids long. As DNA, the CDR3 is TGTGCCACAAAGAGGGGACAGAGCAATCAGCCCCAGCATTTT. It encodes CATKRGQSNQPQHF.

The rearrangement uses TRBV28 and TRBJ2-1, with TRBD1 matching over 7 bases. The germline V gene has CDR1 MDHEN and CDR2 SYDVKM. J gave up 4 bases and V 4 bases, and 7 bases lay outside the gene matches. The CDR3 spans 15 residues. The CDR3 sequence: CASSSQGVWYNEQFF. CDR3 sequence (DNA): TGTGCCAGCAGTTCCCAGGGGGTTTGGTACAATGAGCAGTTCTTC.

The rearrangement links TRBV7-2 to TRBJ1-6; 7 nucleotides agree with TRBD1. The germline gives CDR1 SGHTA, CDR2 FQGNSA. Trimming took 0 bases from V and 7 from J; bases not matched to a gene: 6. The CDR3 sequence is 16 residues long. This chain's CDR3 is CASSLASRTGNSPLHF. The CDR3 DNA sequence: TGTGCCAGCAGCTTAGCATCCCGGACAGGCAATTCACCCCTCCACTTT.

The chain employs TRBV4-1 and TRBJ2-1; 15 bases align to TRBD2. V gave up 4 bases and J gave up 10 bases; unmatched junction bases: 8. The CDR3 runs to 16 residues. Germline V gene lookup returns CDR1 MGHRA and CDR2 YSYEKL. The CDR3 reads CASSLGLAGGPGEQFF. The DNA of the CDR3 is TGCGCCAGCAGCCTCGGACTAGCGGGGGGGCCTGGGGAGCAGTTCTTC.

The V call is TRBV10-3, the J call TRBJ2-1; 12 bases agree with TRBD2. CDR1 is ENHRY, CDR2 SYGVKD, per germline. CDR3 length: 15 residues. With 10 bases clipped from V and 10 bases from J, the junction kept 14 bases outside the gene matches. Here the CDR3 DNA reads TGTGCCACCCTGAAAGGACTAGCGGGACTGAAGGAGCAGTTCTTC. This sequence encodes CATLKGLAGLKEQFF.

For the CDR3, the DNA is TGTGCCAGCAGCTTATTTCAGGGGGCAGGTGGAAACACCATATATTTT. Translated, it gives CASSLFQGAGGNTIYF. The V gene is TRBV7-6, the J gene TRBJ1-3; the match to TRBD1 covers 8 bases. The junction had 6 bases not matched to a gene; V was cut back by 2 bases and J by 3 bases. The germline V gene has CDR1 SGHVS and CDR2 FNYEAQ. This CDR3 is 16 amino acids long.

The J gene is TRBJ1-2, the V gene TRBV27; the D is unclear. The germline gives CDR1 MNHEY, CDR2 SMNVEV (reference sequence). Trimming cost V 3 bases and J 2 bases, with 7 bases left between them. CDR3 size: 13 residues. The CDR3 sequence is CASSFFGNYGYTF. For the CDR3, the DNA is TGTGCCAGCAGTTTTTTCGGGAACTATGGCTACACCTTC.

The chain is built from TRBV19 and TRBJ2-4; 10 nucleotides line up with TRBD2. The ends lost 6 bases at V and 2 bases at J; junction bases unmatched: 4. Per germline, CDR1 LNHDA and CDR2 SQIVND (reference sequence). This CDR3 comprises 15 residues. DNA of the CDR3: TGTGCCAGTAGGGAAGCGGGAGGGACCAAAAACATTCAGTACTTC. Translation: CASREAGGTKNIQYF.

V gene TRBV19 combines with J gene TRBJ1-1, with TRBD1 matching over 7 bases. V lost 9 bases to trimming and J lost 1 base; unmatched junction nucleotides: 14. CDR1 is LNHDA and CDR2 is SQIVND in the germline V gene (reference sequence). CDR3 size: 16 residues. The DNA of the CDR3 is TGTGCCAGCGCAACAGGGGAAGTATTGCGGAACACTGAAGCTTTCTTT. It translates to CASATGEVLRNTEAFF.

This chain links TRBV7-2 with TRBJ2-7; the match to TRBD2 covers 9 bases. From germline, CDR1 is SGHTA and CDR2 FQGNSA. The J segment lost 6 bases and the V segment lost 1 base, leaving 7 bases of the junction unmatched. The CDR3 extends over 15 amino acids. In DNA form, the CDR3 reads TGTGCCAGCAGCTTAGGATTAGCGGGAGCATCCGAGCAGTACTTC. Translating it yields CASSLGLAGASEQYF.

This rearrangement joins TRBV9 to TRBJ1-5; D is undetermined. V lost 0 bases to trimming and J lost 3 bases, with 10 bases between them. The CDR3 is 15 residues long. Germline V CDR1 and CDR2: SGDLS, YYNGEE. In DNA, the CDR3 is TGTGCCAGCAGCGTAGGTACAGAATACAATCAGCCCCAGCATTTT. This sequence encodes CASSVGTEYNQPQHF.

The V call is TRBV5-6, the J call TRBJ1-2, with D unresolved. CDR3 size: 14 residues. The V end was cut by 0 bases, the J end by 5 bases, with 11 bases between. Germline V gene lookup returns CDR1 SGHDT and CDR2 YYEEEE. In nucleotides, the CDR3 is TGTGCCAGCAGCTTGGCCAAAACCCAGTATGGCTACACCTTC. Its translation: CASSLAKTQYGYTF. Full variable domain (outside the CDR3, taken from reference TRBV5-6 and TRBJ1-2): DAGVTQSPTHLIKTRGQQVTLRCSPKSGHDTVSWYQQALGQGPQFIFQYYEEEERQRGNFPDRFSGHQFPNYSSELNVNALLLGDSALYLCASSLAKTQYGYTFGSGTRLTVV.